This T cell receptor beta chain was identified in a study of shared clonotypes between healthy human individuals. Study-level background: Each donor had three CD4 naive, three CD4 memory, two CD8 naive and one CD8 memory plate.

General study points: Donor scarcity curtailed the genetic and exposure-history diversity represented herein. Naive subsets tended to show greater estimated richness than memory subsets.

The CDR3 length is 14 residues. The V gene lost 4 bases and the J gene lost 1 base, with 8 bases spanning the gap. The germline CDR1 and CDR2 sequences are SEHNR and FQNEAQ (reference sequence). Cells designated naive CD8 were CD45RO-negative and were positively selected for CCR7, with terminally differentiated effector memory CD45RA+ cells excluded. On this clone: Antigen: not known.

Produced via immunoSEQ multiplex PCR; TCRdb's table is partial and in-frame only. The repertoire includes roughly 1,800,000 clones, about 94% of them detected once, and roughly 1.2% sits in the top ten. This TCR derives from a man younger than 30 in good health. Sequenced input: naive CD8+ T cells sorted from blood. The rearrangement joins TRBV7-9 to TRBJ1-5, with unresolved D. The CDR3 DNA reads TGTGCCAGCAGCTCAGGACGAAGCAATCAGCCCCAGCATTTT. It translates to CASSSGRSNQPQHF.